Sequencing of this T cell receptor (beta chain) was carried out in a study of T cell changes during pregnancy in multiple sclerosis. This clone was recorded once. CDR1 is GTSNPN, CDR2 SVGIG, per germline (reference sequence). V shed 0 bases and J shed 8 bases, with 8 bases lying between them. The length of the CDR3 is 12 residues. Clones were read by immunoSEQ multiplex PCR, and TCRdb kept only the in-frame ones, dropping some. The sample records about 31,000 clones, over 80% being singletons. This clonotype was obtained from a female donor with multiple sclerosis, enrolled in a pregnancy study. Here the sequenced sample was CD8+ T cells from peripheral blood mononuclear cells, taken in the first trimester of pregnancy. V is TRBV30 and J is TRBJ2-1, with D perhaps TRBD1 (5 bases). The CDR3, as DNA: TGTGCCTGGAGTGTACAGGTAGATGAGCAGTTCTTC. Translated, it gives CAWSVQVDEQFF. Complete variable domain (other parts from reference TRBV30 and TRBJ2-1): SQTIHQWPATLVQPVGSPLSLECTVEGTSNPNLYWYRQAAGRGLQLLFYSVGIGQISSEVPQNLSASRPQDRQFILSSKKLLLSDSGFYLCAWSVQVDEQFFGPGTRLTVL.